The clone carrying this T cell receptor beta chain came up a few times. The data derive from a study of blood T cells in healthy people across ages. Next came a second PCR, run for about 6 to 11 cycles, which used a sample-barcoded 5' primer along with a J-beta primer mix. All samples gave at least 3 million CDR3-containing paired-end reads. MiXCR, run by TCRdb on the 5' RACE reads, gives a single entry per CDR3 protein. The data hold 650,000 to 800,000 distinct CDR3 sequences, with more than 40% observed a single time. CDR3 length: 13 residues. Germline CDR1 SGHNT, CDR2 YENEEA. V lost 8 bases and J 8 bases, leaving 16 bases between the germline ends.

This chain joins TRBV11-3 and TRBJ2-1, with D perhaps matching TRBD2 (6 bases). The TCR originated in a man aged 55 to 70 in good health. The specimen was blood. The CDR3 reads CASEGGGFYEQFF. Here the CDR3 DNA reads TGTGCCAGCGAGGGTGGGGGGTTTTATGAGCAGTTCTTC.